This T cell receptor beta chain was documented in a study of identifying expanded T cells in peripheral blood (dated by TCRdb to the late 2010s). For context, the study as a whole: Separate aliquots of the same genomic DNA pool were sequenced to produce technical replicates, and four replicates were compared in pairs. Study-wide conclusions, independent of this receptor: Across all healthy-donor time intervals, the beta-binomial model significantly lowered both the number of clones called differentially abundant and the false-positive rate. The binomial model flagged approximately 1.3 differentially abundant clones between technical replicates but around 15 over around 2 weeks and under 25 over around four weeks. For all healthy donors, the variance in clone template counts between approximately two-week samples rose significantly as total template count increased. The authors expected biological variance in healthy repertoires might increase further over much longer intervals such as months to years.

Comments on this clone: The antigen it binds to is not known. No qualities accompany the bases; no much larger clone lies one base away.

Taken from cysteine to phenylalanine, the CDR3 has 13 residues. Just CDR3 DNA is preserved here, 39 bases in frame from base 1. Taken from the germline V gene (reference sequence), the CDR1 and CDR2 loops are MNHEY and SMNVEV. The trim is 2 bases for V and 7 bases for J, with a gap of 9 bases between the germline ends. No immune events such as infections were documented for the healthy donors during the collection period. To calibrate time-dependent variance in a beta-binomial model of T-cell clone differential abundance, blood repertoires from healthy donors were used as a training cohort. The training cohort included 10 or so healthy donors, of whom 3 were female and 7 were male. Donor ages ranged from about 29 to 70 years, with an average of about 44 years. Whole blood was collected from each healthy donor at three time points spaced two weeks apart and obtained from a commercial supplier. For immunosequencing, genomic DNA was extracted from whole blood that had not been sorted.

TCRbeta CDR3 regions were profiled with the immunoSEQ Assay using bias-controlled multiplex PCR amplification of genomic DNA. In the source study's methods: To quantify the absolute abundance of each unique TCRbeta CDR3 region, the sequences were collapsed and filtered. Differential abundance was assessed using a binomial (Fisher-equivalent) model and a beta-binomial model in which time-dependent variance fitted from healthy donors was added. Any clone with fewer than 5 combined templates was excluded, and a clone was called differentially abundant if its Benjamini-Hochberg FDR was below 0.01. Beta-binomial variance was modeled as a function of total template count across the two samples using the form v = (b*log(k)+a)^2. TCRdb limited this immuneACCESS table to in-frame rearrangements with V and J called. A share of clones is missing; checked studies link under half to unresolved V genes, and the rest is unexplained. D and trimming come from the DNA, and the V and J calls and clone size come from that table. The sample records about 52,000 clones, less than 85% of which are singletons. Around 13% of the sample goes to the ten largest clones.

This receptor was taken from a person aged 18-70 years in good health. The V gene is TRBV27 and the J gene is TRBJ1-5; no D gene is confidently identified. The sample taken for sequencing was blood. The nucleotides read TGTGCCAGCAGTTTAGAAGTAGGGCAGCCCCAGCATTTT. Its coded protein is CASSLEVGQPQHF.